The source of this T cell receptor (beta chain) is a study of control samples from healthy donors and cancer patients. The table lists this clone with a few counts. This table comes from immunoSEQ multiplex PCR, and its TCRdb copy is limited to in-frame clones, with some not included. The top ten hold 8.5% to 10% of the sample, which has 79,000 or so clones, 70% to 90% seen once. V was pared by 4 bases and J by 9 bases, with 15 bases between. Germline-derived CDR1 and CDR2 are LNHDA and SQIVND (reference sequence). This CDR3 is 13 amino acids long. The chain is built from TRBV19 and TRBJ1-1, with D tentatively TRBD1 (5 bases). The sequence came from a woman in her forties or fifties with colorectal cancer. The sequenced sample consisted of PBMCs. The CDR3 coding sequence is TGTGCCAGTAGTACTTCACAGGACGGGAAAGCTTTCTTT. Amino acid sequence: CASSTSQDGKAFF. The complete variable domain, with remaining parts taken from reference TRBV19 and TRBJ1-1, reads DGGITQSPKYLFRKEGQNVTLSCEQNLNHDAMYWYRQDPGQGLRLIYYSQIVNDFQKGDIAEGYSVSREKKESFPLTVTSAQKNPTAFYLCASSTSQDGKAFFGQGTRLTVV.